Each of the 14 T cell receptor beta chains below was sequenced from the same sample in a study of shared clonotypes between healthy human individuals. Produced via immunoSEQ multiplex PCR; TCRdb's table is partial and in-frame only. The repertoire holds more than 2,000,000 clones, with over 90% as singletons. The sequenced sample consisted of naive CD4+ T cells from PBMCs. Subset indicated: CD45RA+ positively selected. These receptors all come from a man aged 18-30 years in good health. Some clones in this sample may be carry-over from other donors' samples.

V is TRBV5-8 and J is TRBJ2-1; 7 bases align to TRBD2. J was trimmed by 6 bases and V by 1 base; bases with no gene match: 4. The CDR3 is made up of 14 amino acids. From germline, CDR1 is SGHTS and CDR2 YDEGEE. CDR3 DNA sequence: TGTGCCAGCAGCTTGTTAGCGGGCCTCAATGAGCAGTTCTTC. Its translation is CASSLLAGLNEQFF.

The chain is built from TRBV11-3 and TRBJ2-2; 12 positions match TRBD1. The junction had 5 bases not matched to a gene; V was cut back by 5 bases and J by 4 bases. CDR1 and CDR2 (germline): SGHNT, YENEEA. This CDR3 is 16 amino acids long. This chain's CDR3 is CASSLGQGAITGELFF. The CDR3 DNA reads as TGTGCCAGCAGCCTGGGACAGGGGGCGATCACCGGGGAGCTGTTTTTT.

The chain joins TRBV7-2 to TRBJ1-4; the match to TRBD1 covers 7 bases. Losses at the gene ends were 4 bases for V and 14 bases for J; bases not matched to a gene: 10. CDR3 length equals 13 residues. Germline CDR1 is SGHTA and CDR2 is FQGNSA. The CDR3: CASSSTPTGRLFF. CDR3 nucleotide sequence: TGTGCCAGCAGCTCTACGCCGACAGGGCGGCTGTTTTTT.

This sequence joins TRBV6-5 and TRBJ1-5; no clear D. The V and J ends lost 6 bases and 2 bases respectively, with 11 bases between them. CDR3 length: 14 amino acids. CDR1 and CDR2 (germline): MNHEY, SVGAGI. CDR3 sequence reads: CASSPSTGNQPQHF. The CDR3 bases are TGTGCCAGCAGCCCCTCCACGGGCAATCAGCCCCAGCATTTT.

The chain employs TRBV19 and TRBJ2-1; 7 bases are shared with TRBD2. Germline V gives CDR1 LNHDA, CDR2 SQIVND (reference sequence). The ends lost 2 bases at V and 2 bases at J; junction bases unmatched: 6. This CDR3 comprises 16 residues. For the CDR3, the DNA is TGTGCCAGTAGTATATCTAGCGGTAGGCCCTACAATGAGCAGTTCTTC. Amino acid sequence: CASSISSGRPYNEQFF.

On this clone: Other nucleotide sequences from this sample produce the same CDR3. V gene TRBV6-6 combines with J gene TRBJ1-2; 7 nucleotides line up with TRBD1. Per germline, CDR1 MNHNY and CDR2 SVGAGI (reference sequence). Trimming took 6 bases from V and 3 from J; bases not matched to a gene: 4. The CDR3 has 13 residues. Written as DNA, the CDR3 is TGTGCCAGCAGCAGCACAGGGGACTATGGCTACACCTTC. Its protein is CASSSTGDYGYTF.

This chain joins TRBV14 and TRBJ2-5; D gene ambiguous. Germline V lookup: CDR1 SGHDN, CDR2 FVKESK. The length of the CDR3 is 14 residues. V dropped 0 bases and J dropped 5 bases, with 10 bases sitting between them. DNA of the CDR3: TGTGCCAGCAGCCAAGAATTGGCGCGGGAGACCCAGTACTTC. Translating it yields CASSQELARETQYF.

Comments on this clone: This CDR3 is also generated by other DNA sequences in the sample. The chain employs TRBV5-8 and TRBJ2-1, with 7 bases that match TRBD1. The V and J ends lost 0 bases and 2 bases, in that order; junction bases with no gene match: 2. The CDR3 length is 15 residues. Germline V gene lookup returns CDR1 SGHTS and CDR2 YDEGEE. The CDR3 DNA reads TGTGCCAGCAGCTTGGGACAGGGACCCTACAATGAGCAGTTCTTC. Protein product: CASSLGQGPYNEQFF.

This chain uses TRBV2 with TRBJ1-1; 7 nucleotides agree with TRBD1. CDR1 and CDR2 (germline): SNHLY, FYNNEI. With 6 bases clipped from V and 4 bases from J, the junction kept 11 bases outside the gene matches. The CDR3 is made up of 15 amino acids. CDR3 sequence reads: CASSPRTGSGTEAFF. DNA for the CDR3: TGTGCCAGCAGCCCTAGGACAGGTTCGGGCACTGAAGCTTTCTTT.

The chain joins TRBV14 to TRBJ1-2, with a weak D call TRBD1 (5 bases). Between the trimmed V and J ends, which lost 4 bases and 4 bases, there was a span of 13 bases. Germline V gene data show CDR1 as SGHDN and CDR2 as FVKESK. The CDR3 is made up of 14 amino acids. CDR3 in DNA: TGTGCCAGCAGCCGACCTGGGACCCTCTATGGCTACACCTTC. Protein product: CASSRPGTLYGYTF. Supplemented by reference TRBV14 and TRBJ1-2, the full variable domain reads EAGVTQFPSHSVIEKGQTVTLRCDPISGHDNLYWYRRVMGKEIKFLLHFVKESKQDESGMPNNRFLAERTGGTYSTLKVQPAELEDSGVYFCASSRPGTLYGYTFGSGTRLTVV.

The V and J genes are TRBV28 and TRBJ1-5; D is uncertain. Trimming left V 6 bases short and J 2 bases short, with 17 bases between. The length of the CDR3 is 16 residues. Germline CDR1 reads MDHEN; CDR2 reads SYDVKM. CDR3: CASSFNYVGGNQPQHF. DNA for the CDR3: TGTGCCAGCAGCTTCAATTACGTTGGGGGCAATCAGCCCCAGCATTTT.

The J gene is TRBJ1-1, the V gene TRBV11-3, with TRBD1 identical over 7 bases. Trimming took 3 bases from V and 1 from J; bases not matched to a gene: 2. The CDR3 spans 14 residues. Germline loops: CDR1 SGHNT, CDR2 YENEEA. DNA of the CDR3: TGTGCCAGCAGCTTCGGACAGGCGAACACTGAAGCTTTCTTT. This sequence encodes CASSFGQANTEAFF.

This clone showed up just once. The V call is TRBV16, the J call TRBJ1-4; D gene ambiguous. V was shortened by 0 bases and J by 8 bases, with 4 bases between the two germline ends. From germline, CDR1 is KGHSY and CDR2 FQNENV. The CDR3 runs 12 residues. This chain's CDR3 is CASSQSREKLFF. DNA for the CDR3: TGTGCCAGCAGCCAATCGCGGGAAAAACTGTTTTTT.

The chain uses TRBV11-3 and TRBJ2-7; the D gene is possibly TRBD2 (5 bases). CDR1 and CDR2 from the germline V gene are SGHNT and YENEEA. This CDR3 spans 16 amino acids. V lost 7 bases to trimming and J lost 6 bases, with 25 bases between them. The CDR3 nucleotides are TGTGCCAGCAACTTCCTCTTACCGGACGGGAAAGGCGAGCAGTACTTC. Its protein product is CASNFLLPDGKGEQYF.